This record concerns one TCR beta chain sequence. The data originate from a study of blood T cell repertoires in COVID-19. Background on the study: Researchers got acute and convalescent COVID-19 samples from the United States, Italy and Spain. T cells, B-cell-depleted T cells, or PBMCs provided the cDNA or gDNA that served as material.

In the authors' workflow: It was from reference gene primer amplification that nucleated cell counts were estimated. Data came from immunoSEQ multiplex PCR; TCRdb stores just in-frame clones and leaves some out. The V and J calls and clone size come from that table; D and trimming were worked out from the DNA. The data hold roughly 15,000 clones, with around 88% observed a single time. This sequence originates from a human donor in a cohort sampled during active COVID-19. Sequencing was done on a sample of peripheral blood.

CDR3 in DNA: TGTGCCAGCAGCCCGGGGGGACACATCTATGGCTACACCTTC. Residues: CASSPGGHIYGYTF. This chain joins TRBV5-6 and TRBJ1-2, with a possible D match to TRBD1 (6 bases). Trimming removed 4 bases at V and 4 bases at J, with 14 bases between. The CDR3 contains 14 residues. From germline, CDR1 is SGHDT and CDR2 YYEEEE.